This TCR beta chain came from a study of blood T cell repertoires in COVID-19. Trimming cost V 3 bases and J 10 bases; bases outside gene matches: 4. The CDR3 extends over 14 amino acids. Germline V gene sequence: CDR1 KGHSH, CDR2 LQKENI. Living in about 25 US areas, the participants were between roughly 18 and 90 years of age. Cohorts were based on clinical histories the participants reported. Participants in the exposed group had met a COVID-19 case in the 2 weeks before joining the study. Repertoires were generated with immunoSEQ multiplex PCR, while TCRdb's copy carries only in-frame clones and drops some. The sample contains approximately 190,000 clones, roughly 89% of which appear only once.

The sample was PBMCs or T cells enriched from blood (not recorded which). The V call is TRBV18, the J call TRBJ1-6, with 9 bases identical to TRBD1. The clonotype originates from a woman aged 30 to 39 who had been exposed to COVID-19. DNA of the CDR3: TGTGCCAGCTCACCGGGACAGGGTCTCTCACCCCTCCACTTT. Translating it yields CASSPGQGLSPLHF.